This T cell receptor (beta chain) comes out of a study of T cell responses to AZD1222 COVID-19 vaccine. The study, taken as a whole, reports: Spike regions recognized by vaccine-associated CD4 TCRs spanned the protein, led by 160-218 and 743-854. Recipients of two AZD1222 doses showed rising Spike-specific TCR breadth and depth. It should be noted that donors were predominantly white British and more often female, and clonal diversity was possibly underestimated.

V was clipped by 2 bases and J by 6 bases, with 15 bases between them. This CDR3 has 15 residues. Germline V gene lookup returns CDR1 SGHDN and CDR2 FVKESK. The table came from immunoSEQ multiplex PCR; TCRdb's copy has only in-frame clones and leaves some out. Seen here are 180,000 or so clones, under 95% observed once, and the top ten hold under 1.5%. A remark on this clone: Its antigen is still unknown.

The origin of this receptor is an adult who received the AZD1222 COVID-19 vaccine. The chain uses TRBV14 and TRBJ2-3; D call uncertain. Sequenced material: peripheral blood, taken 28 days after the second AZD1222 dose. CDR3 DNA: TGTGCCAGCAGCCAAACCGTTACGTCACGGGATACGCAGTATTTT. Protein product: CASSQTVTSRDTQYF.